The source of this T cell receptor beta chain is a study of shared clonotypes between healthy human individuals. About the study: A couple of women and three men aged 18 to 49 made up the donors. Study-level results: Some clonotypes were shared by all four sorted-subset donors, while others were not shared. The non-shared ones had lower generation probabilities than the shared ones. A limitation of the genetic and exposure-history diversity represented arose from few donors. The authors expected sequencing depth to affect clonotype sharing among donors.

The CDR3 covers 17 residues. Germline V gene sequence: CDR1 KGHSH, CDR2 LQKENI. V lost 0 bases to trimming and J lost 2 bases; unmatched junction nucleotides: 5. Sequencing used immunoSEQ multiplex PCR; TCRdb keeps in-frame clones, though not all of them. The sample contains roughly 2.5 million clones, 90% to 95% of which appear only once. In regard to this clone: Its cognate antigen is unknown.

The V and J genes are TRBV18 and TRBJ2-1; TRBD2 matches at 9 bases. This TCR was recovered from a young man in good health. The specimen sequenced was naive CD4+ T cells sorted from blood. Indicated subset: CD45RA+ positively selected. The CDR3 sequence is CASSPPTSGPAYNEQFF. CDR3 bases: TGTGCCAGCTCACCACCCACTAGCGGGCCAGCCTACAATGAGCAGTTCTTC.